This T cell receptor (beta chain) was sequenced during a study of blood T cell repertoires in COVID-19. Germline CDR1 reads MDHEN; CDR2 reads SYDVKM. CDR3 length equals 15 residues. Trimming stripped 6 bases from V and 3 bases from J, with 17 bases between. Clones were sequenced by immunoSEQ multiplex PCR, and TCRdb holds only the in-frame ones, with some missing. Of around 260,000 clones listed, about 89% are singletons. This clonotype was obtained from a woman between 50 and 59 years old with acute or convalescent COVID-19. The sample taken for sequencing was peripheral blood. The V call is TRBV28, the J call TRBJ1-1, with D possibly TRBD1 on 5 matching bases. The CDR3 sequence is CASSRPTGSHTEAFF. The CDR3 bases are TGTGCCAGCAGCAGACCCACAGGTTCTCACACTGAAGCTTTCTTT.